This entry lists 19 T cell receptor beta chains sequenced from one sample in a study of early T cells in non-severe SARS-CoV-2 infection. MiXCR, applied by TCRdb to the 5' RACE reads, yields one record per CDR3 protein. This sample has 50,000 to 65,000 distinct CDR3 sequences, with around 10% found just once. Sequences were obtained from whole blood. Receptors were obtained from an adult who was a healthcare worker with PCR-confirmed SARS-CoV-2 infection or an uninfected control (not recorded which).

The rearrangement joins TRBV9 to TRBJ1-2; D possibly corresponds to TRBD1 (6 bases). V lost 2 bases and J lost 4, with 9 bases in between. Germline CDR1 SGDLS, CDR2 YYNGEE. The CDR3 extends over 13 amino acids. The chain's CDR3 is CASSVQGTYGYTF. CDR3 sequence (DNA): TGTGCCAGCAGCGTTCAGGGGACCTATGGCTACACCTTC. Full variable domain (missing parts from reference TRBV9 and TRBJ1-2): DSGVTQTPKHLITATGQRVTLRCSPRSGDLSVYWYQQSLDQGLQFLIQYYNGEERAKGNILERFSAQQFPDLHSELNLSSLELGDSALYFCASSVQGTYGYTFGSGTRLTVV.

The table lists this clonotype with many counts. The CDR3 DNA reads as TGTGCCAGCAGTTTCACTGGACAAGGAGGCGACATTCAGTACTTC. Residues: CASSFTGQGGDIQYF. The chain links TRBV28 to TRBJ2-4; D possibly matches TRBD1 or TRBD2 (5 bases each). CDR1 MDHEN and CDR2 SYDVKM come from the germline V gene. Trimming stripped 3 bases from V and 8 bases from J, with 17 bases between. The CDR3 consists of 15 residues.

This clonotype has at least ten counts. The V and J genes are TRBV28 and TRBJ1-2; D unclear. CDR3 length: 12 residues. Between the trimmed V and J ends, which lost 5 bases and 0 bases, there was a span of 4 bases. Germline V lookup: CDR1 MDHEN, CDR2 SYDVKM. The DNA for the CDR3 is TGTGCCAGCAGTACTTCTAACTATGGCTACACCTTC. Translation: CASSTSNYGYTF.

This clonotype was observed many times. The genes are TRBV10-3 and TRBJ2-1; 9 bases align to TRBD2. The germline CDR1 and CDR2 sequences are ENHRY and SYGVKD. J gave up 7 bases and V 7 bases, and 5 bases lay outside the gene matches. The CDR3 covers 13 residues. CDR3 region: CAITPGLANEQFF. DNA of the CDR3: TGTGCCATCACCCCAGGACTAGCGAATGAGCAGTTCTTC.

The chain recombines TRBV29-1 with TRBJ2-3, with TRBD2 as a possible D gene (6 bases). This CDR3 is 15 amino acids long. Trimming took 6 bases from V and 2 from J, leaving 18 bases between them. The V gene's germline CDR1 is SQVTM and CDR2 ANQGSEA. The CDR3 protein is CSVVGVAETTDTQYF. In nucleotides, the CDR3 is TGCAGCGTAGTGGGGGTAGCGGAGACCACAGATACGCAGTATTTT.

This clonotype occurred many times. The chain joins TRBV3-1 to TRBJ2-4, with a possible D match to TRBD1 (6 bases). V was trimmed by 5 bases and J by 1 base, leaving 18 bases between them. The CDR3 loop spans 17 amino acids. CDR1 and CDR2 from the germline V gene are LGHDT and YNNKEL (reference sequence). CDR3: CASSIPDRTGAKNIQYF. The CDR3 region has the DNA TGTGCCAGCAGCATCCCCGACCGCACAGGGGCCAAAAACATTCAGTACTTC.

The V call is TRBV29-1, the J call TRBJ1-1, with a possible D match to TRBD1 (6 bases). V shed 3 bases and J shed 4 bases, with 12 bases lying between them. CDR1 and CDR2 from the germline V gene are SQVTM and ANQGSEA. This CDR3 contains 13 residues. CDR3 loop: CSVDYRVGTEAFF. The CDR3 DNA follows: TGCAGCGTTGACTACAGGGTGGGCACTGAAGCTTTCTTT.

The chain links TRBV28 to TRBJ2-7; possibly TRBD1 or TRBD2 for D (6 bases each). Germline CDR1 is MDHEN and CDR2 is SYDVKM. Trimming cost V 6 bases and J 0 bases, with 15 bases left between them. CDR3 length equals 15 residues. Here the CDR3 reads CASRPGERASYEQYF. The CDR3 region has the DNA TGTGCCAGCAGACCAGGGGAGCGGGCCTCCTACGAGCAGTACTTC.

This clonotype has ten or more counts. The chain carries TRBV14 and TRBJ2-3; the match to TRBD1 covers 7 bases. Germline lookup yields CDR1 SGHDN and CDR2 FVKESK. This CDR3 region has 15 residues. Trimming at V came to 2 bases and at J to 1 base, leaving 3 bases not matched to a gene. As DNA, the CDR3 is TGTGCCAGCAGCCAAAGGACAGGCCGCACAGATACGCAGTATTTT. It translates to CASSQRTGRTDTQYF.

This clonotype was seen repeatedly, ten times or more. This chain uses TRBV7-3 with TRBJ2-5; 10 nucleotides line up with TRBD1. The CDR3 consists of 13 residues. Germline V gives CDR1 SGHTA, CDR2 FQGTGA. The J segment lost 6 bases and the V segment lost 5 bases, leaving 3 bases of the junction unmatched. The CDR3 bases are TGTGCCAGCAGCCGGGACAGGGGACAGACCCAGTACTTC. Residues: CASSRDRGQTQYF. Complete variable domain (other parts from reference TRBV7-3 and TRBJ2-5): GAGVSQTPSNKVTEKGKYVELRCDPISGHTALYWYRQSLGQGPEFLIYFQGTGAADDSGLPNDRFFAVRPEGSVSTLKIQRTERGDSAVYLCASSRDRGQTQYFGPGTRLLVL.

This clonotype showed up just a few times. V and J are TRBV6-5 and TRBJ1-1; 8 bases fit TRBD1. The CDR3 has 16 amino acids. V shed 6 bases, J shed 1 base, and the junction held 10 bases outside the gene matches. The germline V gene encodes CDR1 MNHEY and CDR2 SVGAGI. CDR3 bases: TGTGCCAGCAGGATCGGACAGGGAGGGCGGAACACTGAAGCTTTCTTT. Encoded protein: CASRIGQGGRNTEAFF.

This clonotype has at least ten counts. The chain is built from TRBV29-1 and TRBJ2-5; D is possibly TRBD2 (5 bases). Germline V gene sequence: CDR1 SQVTM, CDR2 ANQGSEA. Trimming shortened V by 6 bases and J by 6 bases, and 11 bases separated the two germline ends. The CDR3 length is 11 residues. The CDR3 bases are TGCAGCGTCCGAGCGGAGAAGACCCAGTACTTC. It specifies CSVRAEKTQYF.

This clonotype was seen at least ten times. This chain uses TRBV7-9 with TRBJ2-3; D unresolved. In germline, CDR1 is SEHNR, CDR2 FQNEAQ (reference sequence). This CDR3 has 13 residues. The V end lost 1 base, the J end lost 0 bases, and 2 bases lay between the germline ends. CDR3 nucleotides: TGTGCCAGCAGCTTAGGGAGCACAGATACGCAGTATTTT. Its translation: CASSLGSTDTQYF. Using reference TRBV7-9 and TRBJ2-3 for the parts outside the CDR3, the full variable domain is DTGVSQNPRHKITKRGQNVTFRCDPISEHNRLYWYRQTLGQGPEFLTYFQNEAQLEKSRLLSDRFSAERPKGSFSTLEIQRTEQGDSAMYLCASSLGSTDTQYFGPGTRLTVL.

This clonotype was observed at least ten times. Germline is not matched at one junction end, which may reflect a read error. The chain has TRBV28 and TRBJ2-2; D ambiguous. The CDR3 is 12 residues long. Germline loops: CDR1 MDHEN, CDR2 SYDVKM. CDR3 bases: TGTGCCAGCAGTTTATACTCCGGAGAGCTGTTTTTT. Its protein product is CASSLYSGELFF.

This clonotype was observed a few times. V is TRBV28 and J is TRBJ2-2, with a possible D match to TRBD2 (6 bases). The germline V and J ends were trimmed by 11 bases and 7 bases, with 11 bases remaining between them. CDR1 is MDHEN and CDR2 is SYDVKM in the germline V gene. The CDR3 has 11 residues. The CDR3 coding sequence is TGTGCCTGCAAGCGGGTCGGGGAGCTGTTTTTT. Its translation is CACKRVGELFF. Full variable domain (remainder filled in from reference TRBV28 and TRBJ2-2): DVKVTQSSRYLVKRTGEKVFLECVQDMDHENMFWYRQDPGLGLRLIYFSYDVKMKEKGDIPEGYSVSREKKERFSLILESASTNQTSMYLCACKRVGELFFGEGSRLTVL.

At least ten counts were recorded for this clonotype. The chain employs TRBV19 and TRBJ1-5; no clear D. Trimming took 5 bases from V and 0 from J, leaving 14 bases between them. Germline-derived CDR1 and CDR2 are LNHDA and SQIVND (reference sequence). CDR3 size: 16 residues. The CDR3 reads CASSGGRTFSNQPQHF. DNA for the CDR3: TGTGCCAGTAGTGGAGGACGGACTTTTAGCAATCAGCCCCAGCATTTT. The full variable domain, with the rest looked up from reference TRBV19 and TRBJ1-5, is DGGITQSPKYLFRKEGQNVTLSCEQNLNHDAMYWYRQDPGQGLRLIYYSQIVNDFQKGDIAEGYSVSREKKESFPLTVTSAQKNPTAFYLCASSGGRTFSNQPQHFGDGTRLSIL.

This clonotype was detected only a few times. The chain is built from TRBV20-1 and TRBJ2-1, with TRBD2 matching 15 bases. This CDR3 is built from 17 residues. V lost 5 bases and J lost 5; bases outside the gene matches: 10. CDR1 is DFQATT, CDR2 SNEGSKA, per germline (reference sequence). The CDR3 bases are TGCAGTGCTCCGACCGGGACTAGCGGGGGGAGAGACAATGAGCAGTTCTTC. Its protein is CSAPTGTSGGRDNEQFF.

By share of the sample, this clonotype is medium-sized. V is TRBV4-3 and J is TRBJ2-6; unclear D gene. The CDR3 loop spans 16 amino acids. Trimming took off 4 bases at V and 0 bases at J, with 10 bases between the two ends. The germline V gene has CDR1 LGHNA and CDR2 YSLEER. CDR3 residues: CASSPDFSSGANVLTF. In DNA, the CDR3 is TGCGCCAGCAGCCCGGATTTCAGCTCTGGGGCCAACGTCCTGACTTTC.

In this sample, this clonotype turned up many times. The CDR3, as DNA: TGTGCCAGCAGTTTAAGGGACAGGGTACGAAATAACTATGGCTACACCTTC. This translates into CASSLRDRVRNNYGYTF. This sequence joins TRBV28 and TRBJ1-2, with 9 positions matching TRBD1. The CDR3 has 17 amino acids. Germline CDR1 reads MDHEN; CDR2 reads SYDVKM. V shed 2 bases and J 1 base; nucleotides not matched to a gene: 8.